This T cell receptor beta chain is drawn from a study of blood T cells in healthy people across ages. From germline, CDR1 is SGHRS and CDR2 YFSETQ. CDR3 size: 14 residues. V was cut by 1 base and J by 8 bases, with 15 bases left in between. A word on this clonotype: Its antigen is as yet unknown.

Then a second PCR, running roughly 7 to 11 cycles, was carried out with a sample-barcoded 5' primer and a J-beta primer mix. Each cDNA was tagged by a template-switch adaptor containing 12 random nucleotides. Each single sample gave us at least 2.5 million CDR3-containing paired-end reads. TCRdb used MiXCR to reprocess the 5' RACE reads, holding one entry per CDR3 protein. The data show about 1.5 million distinct CDR3 sequences, with 42% seen just once and around 4% held by the top ten. General study results and limits: When set beside aged donors, long-lived donors presented more naive CD4+ cells and higher diversity. As age increased, TCR beta diversity per million T cells fell in a roughly linear fashion.

This chain uses TRBV5-1 with TRBJ1-2; D remains unclear. The receptor comes from a woman aged 18 to 35 in good health. The sequenced sample was blood. CDR3 protein: CASSLISGSSGYTF. In nucleotides, the CDR3 is TGCGCCAGCAGCTTGATCTCGGGTAGTAGCGGCTACACCTTC.